Below are 9 T cell receptor beta chains sequenced from a single sample in a study of beta chain features in type 1 diabetes. Expressed TCRB transcripts were sequenced because the isolated RNA had all been reverse transcribed beforehand. Repertoires were generated with immunoSEQ multiplex PCR, while TCRdb's copy carries only in-frame clones and drops some. The sample carries around 250,000 clones, 25% to 30% recorded once. Sequencing was performed on central memory CD4+ T cells from blood. The receptors here all came from a man aged 25 to 40 in good health.

This sequence joins TRBV5-1 and TRBJ2-7; 9 nucleotides match TRBD2. With 6 bases clipped from V and 5 bases from J, the junction kept 12 bases outside the gene matches. Germline V lookup: CDR1 SGHRS, CDR2 YFSETQ. The CDR3 sequence is 15 residues long. This chain's CDR3 is CASNRLAALADEQYF. The CDR3 coding sequence is TGCGCCAGCAATCGACTAGCGGCCTTGGCGGACGAGCAGTACTTC. Using reference TRBV5-1 and TRBJ2-7 for the parts outside the CDR3, the full variable domain is KAGVTQTPRYLIKTRGQQVTLSCSPISGHRSVSWYQQTPGQGLQFLFEYFSETQRNKGNFPGRFSGRQFSNSRSEMNVSTLELGDSALYLCASNRLAALADEQYFGPGTRLTVT.

The chain carries TRBV7-8 and TRBJ1-3; the D gene is possibly TRBD1 (5 bases). The CDR3 extends over 14 amino acids. V gave up 5 bases and J gave up 2 bases, with 10 bases separating them. Per germline, CDR1 SGHVS and CDR2 FQNEAQ. The CDR3 sequence: CASSAQGTGNTIYF. CDR3 nucleotide sequence: TGTGCCAGCAGCGCCCAGGGAACTGGAAACACCATATATTTT.

This clone has only a few counts. The rearrangement links TRBV29-1 to TRBJ2-7, with 9 bases fitting TRBD1. Germline-derived CDR1 and CDR2 are SQVTM and ANQGSEA. This CDR3 region has 12 residues. Trimming cost V 7 bases and J 0 bases; bases outside gene matches: 1. CDR3 DNA sequence: TGCAGCGCGACAGGGGGCTCCTACGAGCAGTACTTC. This codes for CSATGGSYEQYF.

This clone was detected a few times. V is TRBV29-1 and J is TRBJ2-5; D not resolved. V was clipped by 6 bases and J by 6 bases, with 14 bases between them. Germline CDR1 is SQVTM and CDR2 is ANQGSEA. The CDR3 runs 12 residues. The CDR3 region has the DNA TGCAGCGTCGCTCCTGCCAGTCAGACCCAGTACTTC. It is translated as CSVAPASQTQYF.

In this sample, this clone turned up a few times. The chain has TRBV7-8 and TRBJ2-7; D is ambiguous. Germline assignment: CDR1 SGHVS and CDR2 FQNEAQ. This CDR3 spans 14 amino acids. Trimming left V 4 bases short and J 5 bases short, with 15 bases between. CDR3: CASSSLVPADEQYF. As DNA, the CDR3 is TGTGCCAGCAGCTCGTTAGTCCCCGCAGACGAGCAGTACTTC.

This clone was counted a few times. The V call is TRBV30, the J call TRBJ1-1, with 9 bases lining up with TRBD1. Germline CDR1 is GTSNPN and CDR2 is SVGIG (reference sequence). CDR3 length equals 14 residues. V lost 5 bases and J lost 5; bases outside the gene matches: 9. For the CDR3, the DNA is TGTGCCTGGTTTGGGGACAGGGAAGGAACTGAAGCTTTCTTT. Translated, it gives CAWFGDREGTEAFF.

This clone was picked up a small number of times. The rearrangement uses TRBV6-1 and TRBJ2-7, with D unclear. The CDR3 has 13 amino acids. From germline, CDR1 is MNHNS and CDR2 SASEGT. V lost 5 bases and J 3 bases, leaving 11 bases between the germline ends. The CDR3 DNA follows: TGTGCCAGCAGTCTCTCTCAGGACTACGAGCAGTACTTC. It yields the protein CASSLSQDYEQYF.

This clone has only a few counts. V is TRBV18 and J is TRBJ1-2; perhaps TRBD1 as D (6 bases). Germline assignment: CDR1 KGHSH and CDR2 LQKENI. This CDR3 comprises 15 residues. Between the trimmed V and J ends, which lost 1 base and 4 bases, there was a span of 13 bases. The DNA for the CDR3 is TGTGCCAGCTCACCACAGGGGGAAAACGGCTATGGCTACACCTTC. It yields the protein CASSPQGENGYGYTF.

This sequence joins TRBV29-1 and TRBJ2-4; D is unresolved. Germline V gene data show CDR1 as SQVTM and CDR2 as ANQGSEA. CDR3 size: 12 residues. V was trimmed by 3 bases and J by 10 bases, leaving 13 bases between them. The CDR3 DNA follows: TGCAGCGTTGAGATGCTTTCTAAAATTCAGTACTTC. It yields the protein CSVEMLSKIQYF.